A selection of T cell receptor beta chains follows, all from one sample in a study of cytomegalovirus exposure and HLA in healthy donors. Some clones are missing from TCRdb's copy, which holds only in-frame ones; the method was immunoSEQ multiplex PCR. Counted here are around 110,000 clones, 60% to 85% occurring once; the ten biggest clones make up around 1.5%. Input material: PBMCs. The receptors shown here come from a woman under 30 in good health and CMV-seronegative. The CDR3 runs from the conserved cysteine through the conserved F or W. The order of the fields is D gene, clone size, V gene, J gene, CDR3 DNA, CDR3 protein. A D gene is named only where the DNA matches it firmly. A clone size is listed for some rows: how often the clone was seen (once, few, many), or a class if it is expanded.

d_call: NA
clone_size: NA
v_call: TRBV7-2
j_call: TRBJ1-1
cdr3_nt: TGTGCCAGCAGCGTTGGACAGCTGAACACTGAAGCTTTCTTT
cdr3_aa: CASSVGQLNTEAFF

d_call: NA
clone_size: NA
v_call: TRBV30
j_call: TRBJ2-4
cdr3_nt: TGTGCCTTCGGGTCCCTAGCCAAAAACATTCAGTACTTC
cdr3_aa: CAFGSLAKNIQYF

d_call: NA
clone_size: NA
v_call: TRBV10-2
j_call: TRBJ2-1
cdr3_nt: TGCGCCAGCAGTGATATCAGGGCCTACAATGAGCAGTTCTTC
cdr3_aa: CASSDIRAYNEQFF

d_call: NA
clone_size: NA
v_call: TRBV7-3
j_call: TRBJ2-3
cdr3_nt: TGTGCCAGCAGCTTAAGGGCACAGGGCGGTGCGCAGTATTTT
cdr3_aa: CASSLRAQGGAQYF

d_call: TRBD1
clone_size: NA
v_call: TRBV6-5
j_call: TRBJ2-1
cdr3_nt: TGTGCCAGCAGTTACTCAGGACAGGGAGCTGAGCAGTTCTTC
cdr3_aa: CASSYSGQGAEQFF

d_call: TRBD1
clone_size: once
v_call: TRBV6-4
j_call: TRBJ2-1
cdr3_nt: TGTGCCAGCAGTAAGACAGGGGGTCCCCGGAATGAGCAGTTCTTC
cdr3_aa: CASSKTGGPRNEQFF

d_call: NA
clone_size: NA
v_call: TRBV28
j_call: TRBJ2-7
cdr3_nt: TGTGCCAGCACCCGGGGCGAGCAGTACTTC
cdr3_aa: CASTRGEQYF

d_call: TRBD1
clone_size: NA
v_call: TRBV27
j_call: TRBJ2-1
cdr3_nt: TGTGCCACGCGGTACCGACAGGGGTACTACAATGAGCAGTTCTTC
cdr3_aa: CATRYRQGYYNEQFF

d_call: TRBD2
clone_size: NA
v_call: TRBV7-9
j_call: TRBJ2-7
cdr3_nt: TGTGCCAGCAGCCCTTATGGGGAGGGCTACGAGCAGTACTTC
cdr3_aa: CASSPYGEGYEQYF

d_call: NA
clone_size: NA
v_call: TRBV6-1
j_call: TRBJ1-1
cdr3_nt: TGTGCCAGCATCCCCCGTACAGGGTGGAACACTGAAGCTTTCTTT
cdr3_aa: CASIPRTGWNTEAFF

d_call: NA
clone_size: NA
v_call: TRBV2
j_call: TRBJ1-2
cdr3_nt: TGTGCCAGCACCCCGGGTCGTGGGGGAGGAGGGGTCTACACCTTC
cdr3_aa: CASTPGRGGGGVYTF

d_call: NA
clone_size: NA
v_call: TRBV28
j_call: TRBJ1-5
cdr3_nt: TGTGCCAGCAGTCTCCCCCAGGGGATGGGCAATCAGCCCCAGCATTTT
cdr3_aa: CASSLPQGMGNQPQHF

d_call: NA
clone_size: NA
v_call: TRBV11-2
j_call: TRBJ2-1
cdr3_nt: TGTGCCAGCAGCTTAGTACTGCACAATGAGCAGTTCTTC
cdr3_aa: CASSLVLHNEQFF

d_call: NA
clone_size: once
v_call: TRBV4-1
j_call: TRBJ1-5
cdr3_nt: TGCGCCAGCAGCCATCCTCCCGGGACACCAGGGGACCATAGCAATCAGCCCCAGCATTTT
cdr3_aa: CASSHPPGTPGDHSNQPQHF

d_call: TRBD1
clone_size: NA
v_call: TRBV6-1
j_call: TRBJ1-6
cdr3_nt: TGTGCCAGCAGGGAGGTGGGACAGGGGAATTCACCCCTCCACTTT
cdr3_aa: CASREVGQGNSPLHF

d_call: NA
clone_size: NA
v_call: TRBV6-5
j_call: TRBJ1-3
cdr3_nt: TGTGCCAGCAGTTACCAGGGCATCTCTGGAAACACCATATATTTT
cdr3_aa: CASSYQGISGNTIYF

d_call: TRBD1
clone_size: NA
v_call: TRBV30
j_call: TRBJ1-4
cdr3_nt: TGTGCCTGGAGTATCCGACAGGGAGGTACTGAAAAACTGTTTTTT
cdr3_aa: CAWSIRQGGTEKLFF

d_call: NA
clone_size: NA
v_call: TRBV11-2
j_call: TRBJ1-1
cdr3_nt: TGTGCCAGCAGCCCGGAGAGGAGCACTGAAGCTTTCTTT
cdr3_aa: CASSPERSTEAFF

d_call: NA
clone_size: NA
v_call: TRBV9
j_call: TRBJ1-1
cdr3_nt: TGTGCCAGCAGCGTAGGCAGGGGTGGCACTGAAGCTTTCTTT
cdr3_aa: CASSVGRGGTEAFF

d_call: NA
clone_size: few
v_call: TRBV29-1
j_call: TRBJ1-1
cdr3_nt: TGCAGCGCACTCGACCCGGGGGCTGAAGCTTTCTTT
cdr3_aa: CSALDPGAEAFF

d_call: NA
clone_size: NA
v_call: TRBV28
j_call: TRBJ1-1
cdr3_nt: TGTGCCAGCAGTTTTGCAGGGTCCCACACTGAAGCTTTCTTT
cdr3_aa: CASSFAGSHTEAFF

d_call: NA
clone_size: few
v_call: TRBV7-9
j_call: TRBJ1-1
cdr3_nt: TGTGCCAGCAGCCCCCTAGCGACTGAAGCTTTCTTT
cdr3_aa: CASSPLATEAFF

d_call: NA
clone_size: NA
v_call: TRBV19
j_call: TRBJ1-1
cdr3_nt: TGTGCCAGTGCCGGGACTCAAGGCTCTGAAGCTTTCTTT
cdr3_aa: CASAGTQGSEAFF

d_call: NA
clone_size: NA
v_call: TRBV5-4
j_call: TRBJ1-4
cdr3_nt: TGTGCCAGCAGCCCCGGTGGAGTACTACATGAAAAACTGTTTTTT
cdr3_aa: CASSPGGVLHEKLFF

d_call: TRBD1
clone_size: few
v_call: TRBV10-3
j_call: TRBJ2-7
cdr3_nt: TGTGCCAACTCCGACAGGGGCTACGAGCAGTACTTC
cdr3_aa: CANSDRGYEQYF

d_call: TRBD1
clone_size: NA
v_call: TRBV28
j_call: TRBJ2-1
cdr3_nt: TGTGCCAGCAGTGTCAGGGGGCGCGGGCACAATGAGCAGTTCTTC
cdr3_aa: CASSVRGRGHNEQFF

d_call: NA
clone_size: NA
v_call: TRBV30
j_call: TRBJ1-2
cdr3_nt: TGTGCCTGGAGTGTAGGAGCAGTGAGCTATGGCTACACCTTC
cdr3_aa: CAWSVGAVSYGYTF

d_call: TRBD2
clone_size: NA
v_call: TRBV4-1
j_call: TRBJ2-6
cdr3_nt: TGCGCCAGCAGCTACCAGACTAGCGGGAGCTCTGGGGCCAACGTCCTGACTTTC
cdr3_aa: CASSYQTSGSSGANVLTF

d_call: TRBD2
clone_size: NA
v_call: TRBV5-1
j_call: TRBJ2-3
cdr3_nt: TGCGCCAGCAGCACCTGGACTAGCGGGGGGCTATCAGATACGCAGTATTTT
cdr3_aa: CASSTWTSGGLSDTQYF

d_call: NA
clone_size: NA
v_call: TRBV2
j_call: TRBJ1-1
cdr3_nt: TGTGCCAGCAGGCCGGGTATGGTGAACACTGAAGCTTTCTTT
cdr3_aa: CASRPGMVNTEAFF

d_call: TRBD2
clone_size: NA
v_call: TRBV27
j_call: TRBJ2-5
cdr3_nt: TGTGCCAGCAGCCGTTCCGGACTAGCCCAAGAGACCCAGTACTTC
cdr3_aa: CASSRSGLAQETQYF

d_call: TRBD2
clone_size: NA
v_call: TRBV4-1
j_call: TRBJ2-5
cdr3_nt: TGCGCCAGCAGCTATAGCGGGAGCCAAGAGACCCAGTACTTC
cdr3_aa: CASSYSGSQETQYF

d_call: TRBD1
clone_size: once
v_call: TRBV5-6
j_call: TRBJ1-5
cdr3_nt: TGTGCCAGCAGCGCTACCGGGACAGGGGGCGCCGGCCAGCCCCAGCATTTT
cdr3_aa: CASSATGTGGAGQPQHF

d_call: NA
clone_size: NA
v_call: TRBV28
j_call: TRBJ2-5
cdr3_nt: TGTGCCAGCAGTTTATACAGCCAAGAGACCCAGTACTTC
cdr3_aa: CASSLYSQETQYF

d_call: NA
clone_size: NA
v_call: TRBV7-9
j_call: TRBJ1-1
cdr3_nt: TGTGCCAGCAGCTTAGGCTATGGGCCGGATGAAGCTTTCTTT
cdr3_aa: CASSLGYGPDEAFF

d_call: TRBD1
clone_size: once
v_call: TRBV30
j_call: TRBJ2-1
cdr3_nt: TGTGCCTGGGGTGGGACAGGCACGGTATTCAATGAGCAGTTCTTC
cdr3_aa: CAWGGTGTVFNEQFF

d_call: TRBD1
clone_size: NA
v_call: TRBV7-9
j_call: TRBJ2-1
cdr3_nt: TGTGCCAGCAGCTTACATTCAGGGGGCAGGAATGAGCAGTTCTTC
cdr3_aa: CASSLHSGGRNEQFF

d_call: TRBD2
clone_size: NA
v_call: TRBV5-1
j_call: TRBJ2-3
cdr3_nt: TGCGCCAGCAGCTTCGGCGGGGGAGCAGATACGCAGTATTTT
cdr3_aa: CASSFGGGADTQYF

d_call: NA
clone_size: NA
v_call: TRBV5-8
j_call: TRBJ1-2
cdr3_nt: TGTGCCAGCACCCTCGACAGGAACTATGGCTACACCTTC
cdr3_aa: CASTLDRNYGYTF

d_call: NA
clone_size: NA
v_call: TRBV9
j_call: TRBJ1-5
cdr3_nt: TGTGCCAGCAGCGAGAACAGGGATAGCAATCAGCCCCAGCATTTT
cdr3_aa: CASSENRDSNQPQHF

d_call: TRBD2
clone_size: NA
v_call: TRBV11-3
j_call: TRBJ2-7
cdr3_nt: TGTGCCAGCAGCTTAGTACCCAGCGGGGGGATTCGGGAGCAGTACTTC
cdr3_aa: CASSLVPSGGIREQYF

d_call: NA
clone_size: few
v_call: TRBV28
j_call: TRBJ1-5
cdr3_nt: TGTGCCAGCAGACCCGACAGGAATCAGCCCCAGCATTTT
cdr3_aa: CASRPDRNQPQHF

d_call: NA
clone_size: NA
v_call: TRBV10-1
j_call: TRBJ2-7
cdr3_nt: TGCGCCAGCAGTGTCGGAACAACGGGGATAATTCACTTC
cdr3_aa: CASSVGTTGIIHF

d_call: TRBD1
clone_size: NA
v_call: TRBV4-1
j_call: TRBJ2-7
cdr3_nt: TGCGCCAGCAGCCAGGTTACAGGGGAGCAGGACGAGCAGTACTTC
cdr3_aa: CASSQVTGEQDEQYF

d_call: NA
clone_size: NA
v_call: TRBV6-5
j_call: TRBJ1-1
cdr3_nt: TGTGCCAGCAGTTATTTCCGGGGTGAGGGCACTGAAGCTTTCTTT
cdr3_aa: CASSYFRGEGTEAFF

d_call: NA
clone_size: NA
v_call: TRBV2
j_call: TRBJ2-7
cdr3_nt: TGTGCCAGCAGTGACAAAACAGCTACCTACGAGCAGTACTTC
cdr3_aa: CASSDKTATYEQYF

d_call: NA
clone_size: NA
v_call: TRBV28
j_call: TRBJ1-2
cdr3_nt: TGTGCCAGCAGATCCGCCGCTTTAGGGAGCGGCTATGGCTACACCTTC
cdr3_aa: CASRSAALGSGYGYTF

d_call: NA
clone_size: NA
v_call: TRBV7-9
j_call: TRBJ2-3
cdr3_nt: TGTGCCAGCAGCCCCAACACCGGGACTTCCTCCCGAACGCAGTATTTT
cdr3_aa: CASSPNTGTSSRTQYF

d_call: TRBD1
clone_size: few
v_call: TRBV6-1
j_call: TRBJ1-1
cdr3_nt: TGTGCCAGCAGTGAACCACCGGGACAGGGGGCGGTTGCCACTGAAGCTTTCTTT
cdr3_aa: CASSEPPGQGAVATEAFF

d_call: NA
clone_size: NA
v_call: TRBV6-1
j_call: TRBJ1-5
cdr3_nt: TGTGCCAGCAGTGAAGAGGTAGGCGGGAGCAATCAGCCCCAGCATTTT
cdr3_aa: CASSEEVGGSNQPQHF

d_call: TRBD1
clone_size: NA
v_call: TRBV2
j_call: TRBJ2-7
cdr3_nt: TGTGCCAGCGGATCGGGACAGCTCTACGAGCAGTACTTC
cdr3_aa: CASGSGQLYEQYF

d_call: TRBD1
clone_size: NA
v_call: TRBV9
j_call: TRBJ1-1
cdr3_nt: TGTGCCAGCAGCACAGAAGGACAGGGGTTTGGTGAAGCTTTCTTT
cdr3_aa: CASSTEGQGFGEAFF

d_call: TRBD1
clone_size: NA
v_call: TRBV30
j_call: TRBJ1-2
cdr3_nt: TGTGCCGGGCCCGACAGGGGCGGCTATGGCTACACCTTC
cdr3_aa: CAGPDRGGYGYTF